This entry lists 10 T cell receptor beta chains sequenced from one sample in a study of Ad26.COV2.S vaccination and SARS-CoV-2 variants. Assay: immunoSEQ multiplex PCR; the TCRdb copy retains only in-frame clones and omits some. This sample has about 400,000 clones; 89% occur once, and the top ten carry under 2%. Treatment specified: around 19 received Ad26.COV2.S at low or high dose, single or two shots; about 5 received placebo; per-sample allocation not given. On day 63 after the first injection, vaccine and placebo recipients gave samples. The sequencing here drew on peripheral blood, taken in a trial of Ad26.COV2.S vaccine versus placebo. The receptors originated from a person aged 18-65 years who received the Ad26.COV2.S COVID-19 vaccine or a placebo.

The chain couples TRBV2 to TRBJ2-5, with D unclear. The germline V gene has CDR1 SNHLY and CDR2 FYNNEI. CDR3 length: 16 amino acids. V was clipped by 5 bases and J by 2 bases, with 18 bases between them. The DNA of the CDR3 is TGTGCCAGCAGTCCAATCAGGTTGGGCCTACAAGAGACCCAGTACTTC. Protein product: CASSPIRLGLQETQYF.

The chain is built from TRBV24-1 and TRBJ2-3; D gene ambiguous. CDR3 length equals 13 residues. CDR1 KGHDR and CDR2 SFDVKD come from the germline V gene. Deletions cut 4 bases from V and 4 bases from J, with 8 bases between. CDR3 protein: CATSEPGSDTQYF. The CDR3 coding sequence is TGTGCCACCAGTGAACCGGGCTCAGATACGCAGTATTTT.

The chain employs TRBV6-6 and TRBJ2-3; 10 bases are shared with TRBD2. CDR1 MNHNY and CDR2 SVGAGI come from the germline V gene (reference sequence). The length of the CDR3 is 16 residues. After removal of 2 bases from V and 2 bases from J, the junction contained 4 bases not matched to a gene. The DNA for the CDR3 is TGTGCCAGCAGTTACGGACTAGCGGCTTCCACAGATACGCAGTATTTT. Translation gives CASSYGLAASTDTQYF.

The CDR3 here is CASRPGLANYNEQFF. In DNA, the CDR3 is TGCGCCAGCAGGCCGGGACTAGCGAATTACAATGAGCAGTTCTTC. The V gene is TRBV5-1, the J gene TRBJ2-1, with TRBD2 identical over 10 bases. The V segment lost 5 bases and the J segment 4 bases; nucleotides outside the gene matches: 6. There are 15 residues in the CDR3. CDR1 SGHRS and CDR2 YFSETQ come from the germline V gene.

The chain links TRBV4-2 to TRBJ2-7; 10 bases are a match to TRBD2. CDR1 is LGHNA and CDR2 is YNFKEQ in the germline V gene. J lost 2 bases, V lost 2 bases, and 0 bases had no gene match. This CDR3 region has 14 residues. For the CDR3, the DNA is TGTGCCAGCAGCCAAACTAGCGGGACCTACGAGCAGTACTTC. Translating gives CASSQTSGTYEQYF.

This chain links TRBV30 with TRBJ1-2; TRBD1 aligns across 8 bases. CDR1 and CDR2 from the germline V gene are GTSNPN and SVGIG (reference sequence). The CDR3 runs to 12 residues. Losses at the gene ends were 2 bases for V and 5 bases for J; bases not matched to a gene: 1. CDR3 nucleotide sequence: TGTGCCTGGAGTACAGGGGGATATGGCTACACCTTC. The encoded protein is CAWSTGGYGYTF.

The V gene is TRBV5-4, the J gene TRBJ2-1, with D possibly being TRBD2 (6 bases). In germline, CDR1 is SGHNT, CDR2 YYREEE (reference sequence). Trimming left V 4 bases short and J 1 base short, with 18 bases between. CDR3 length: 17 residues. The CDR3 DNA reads TGTGCCAGCAGCCCATCATTAGCGGTCCGGTCCTACAATGAGCAGTTCTTC. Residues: CASSPSLAVRSYNEQFF.

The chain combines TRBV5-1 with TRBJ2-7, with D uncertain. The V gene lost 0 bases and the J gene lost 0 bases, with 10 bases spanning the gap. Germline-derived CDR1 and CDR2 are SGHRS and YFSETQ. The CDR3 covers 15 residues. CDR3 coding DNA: TGCGCCAGCAGCTTGGATGGCAGGAGCTCCTACGAGCAGTACTTC. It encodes CASSLDGRSSYEQYF.

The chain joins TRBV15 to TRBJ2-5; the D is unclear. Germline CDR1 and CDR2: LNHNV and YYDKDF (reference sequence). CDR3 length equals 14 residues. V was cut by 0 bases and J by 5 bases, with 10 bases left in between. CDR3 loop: CATSRDGVIETQYF. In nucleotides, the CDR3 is TGTGCCACCAGCAGAGATGGGGTAATTGAGACCCAGTACTTC.

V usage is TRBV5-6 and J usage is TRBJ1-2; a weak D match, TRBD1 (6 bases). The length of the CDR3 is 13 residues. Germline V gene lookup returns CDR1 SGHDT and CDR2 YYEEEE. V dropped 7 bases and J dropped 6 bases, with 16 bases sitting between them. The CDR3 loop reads CASLGGRVDGYTF. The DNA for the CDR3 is TGTGCCAGCCTAGGGGGGCGAGTTGATGGCTACACCTTC.